This T cell receptor (beta chain) comes out of a study of monozygotic twins with inflammatory bowel disease. Worth noting for this clonotype: Its antigen is currently unknown.

Staff drew a roughly 2.6 ml blood sample from each donor. T cells were not sorted, and total RNA was isolated straight from whole blood. Findings and caveats of the study: Different subtypes (of T cells) could not be told apart from one another.

Germline V gives CDR1 LGHDT, CDR2 YNNKEL (reference sequence). The CDR3 spans 14 residues. Per individual sample, eight separate reactions were used to make cDNA. TCRdb reprocessed the 5' RACE reads and keeps a single row for each CDR3 protein, giving no DNA. The sample totals about 160,000 distinct CDR3 sequences. Sequenced: blood. The receptor comes from a human donor with ulcerative colitis or Crohn's disease, or a healthy co-twin of an affected twin (not recorded which). The chain carries TRBV3-1 and TRBJ2-1; the TRBD2 assignment by TCRdb is unverifiable without DNA. The CDR3 region is CASSPRSSYNEQFF.